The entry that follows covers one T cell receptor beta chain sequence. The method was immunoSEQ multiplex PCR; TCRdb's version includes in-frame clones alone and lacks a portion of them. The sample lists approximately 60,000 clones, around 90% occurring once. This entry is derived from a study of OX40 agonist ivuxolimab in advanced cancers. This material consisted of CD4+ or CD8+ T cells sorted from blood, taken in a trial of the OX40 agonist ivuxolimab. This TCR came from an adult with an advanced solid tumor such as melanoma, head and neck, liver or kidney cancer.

The CDR3 DNA reads as TGTGCCAGTACCCACAGCTCCTACAATGAGCAGTTCTTC. Translating gives CASTHSSYNEQFF. The chain couples TRBV19 to TRBJ2-1; D not certain. This CDR3 has 13 amino acids. CDR1 and CDR2 from the germline V gene are LNHDA and SQIVND (reference sequence). The germline V and J ends were trimmed by 7 bases and 0 bases, with 7 bases remaining between them.